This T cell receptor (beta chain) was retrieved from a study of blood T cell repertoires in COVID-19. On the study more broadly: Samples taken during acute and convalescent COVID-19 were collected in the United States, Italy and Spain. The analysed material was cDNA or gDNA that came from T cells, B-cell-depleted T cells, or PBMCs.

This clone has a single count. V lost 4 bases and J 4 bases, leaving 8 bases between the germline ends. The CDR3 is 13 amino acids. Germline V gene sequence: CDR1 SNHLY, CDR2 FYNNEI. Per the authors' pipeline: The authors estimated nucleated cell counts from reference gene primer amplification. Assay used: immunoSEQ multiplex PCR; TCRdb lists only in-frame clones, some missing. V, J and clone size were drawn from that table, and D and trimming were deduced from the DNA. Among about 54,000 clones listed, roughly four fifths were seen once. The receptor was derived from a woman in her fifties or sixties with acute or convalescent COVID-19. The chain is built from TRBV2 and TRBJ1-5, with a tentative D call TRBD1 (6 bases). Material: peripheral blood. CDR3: CASSGQENQPQHF. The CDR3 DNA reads TGTGCCAGCAGTGGACAGGAGAATCAGCCCCAGCATTTT. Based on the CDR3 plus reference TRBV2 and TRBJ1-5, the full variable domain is EPEVTQTPSHQVTQMGQEVILRCVPISNHLYFYWYRQILGQKVEFLVSFYNNEISEKSEIFDDQFSVERPDGSNFTLKIRSTKLEDSAMYFCASSGQENQPQHFGDGTRLSIL.